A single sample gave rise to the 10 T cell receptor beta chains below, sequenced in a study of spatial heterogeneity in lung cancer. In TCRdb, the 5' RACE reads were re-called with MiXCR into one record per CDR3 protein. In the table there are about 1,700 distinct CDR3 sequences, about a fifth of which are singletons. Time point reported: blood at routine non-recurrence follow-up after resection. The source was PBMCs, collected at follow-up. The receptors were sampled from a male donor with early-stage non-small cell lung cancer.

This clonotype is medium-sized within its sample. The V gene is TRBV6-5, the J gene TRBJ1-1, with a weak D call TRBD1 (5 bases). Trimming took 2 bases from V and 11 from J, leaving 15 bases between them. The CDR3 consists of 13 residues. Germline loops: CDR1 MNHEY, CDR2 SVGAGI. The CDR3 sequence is CASSYLPGQIAFF. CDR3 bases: TGTGCCAGCAGTTACCTCCCCGGACAAATTGCTTTCTTT.

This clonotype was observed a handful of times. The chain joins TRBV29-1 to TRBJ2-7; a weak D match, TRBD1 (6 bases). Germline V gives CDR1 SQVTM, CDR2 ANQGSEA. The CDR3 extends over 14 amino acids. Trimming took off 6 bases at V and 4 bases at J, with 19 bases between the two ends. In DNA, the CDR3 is TGCAGCGTCGTGTTCTCCGACAGGATTTACGAGCAGTACTTC. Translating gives CSVVFSDRIYEQYF.

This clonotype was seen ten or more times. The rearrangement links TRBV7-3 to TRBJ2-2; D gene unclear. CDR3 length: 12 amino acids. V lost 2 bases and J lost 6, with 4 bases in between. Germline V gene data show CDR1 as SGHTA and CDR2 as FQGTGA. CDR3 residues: CASSLGSGELFF. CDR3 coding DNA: TGTGCCAGCAGCTTAGGTTCCGGGGAGCTGTTTTTT.

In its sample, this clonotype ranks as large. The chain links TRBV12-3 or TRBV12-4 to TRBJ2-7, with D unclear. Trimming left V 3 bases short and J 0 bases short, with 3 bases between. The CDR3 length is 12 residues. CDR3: CASSFHSYEQYF. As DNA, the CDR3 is TGTGCCAGCAGTTTCCACTCCTACGAGCAGTACTTC.

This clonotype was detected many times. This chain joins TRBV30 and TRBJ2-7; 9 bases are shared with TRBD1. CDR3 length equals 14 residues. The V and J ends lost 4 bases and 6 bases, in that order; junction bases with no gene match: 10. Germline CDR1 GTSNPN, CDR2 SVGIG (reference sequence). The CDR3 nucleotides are TGTGCCTGGACCCTTTTGACAGGGGGTGGCGAGCAGTACTTC. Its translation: CAWTLLTGGGEQYF.

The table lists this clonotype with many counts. The CDR3 loop is CASSSMWYEQYF. DNA of the CDR3: TGTGCCAGCAGTTCAATGTGGTACGAGCAGTACTTC. The chain employs TRBV28 and TRBJ2-7, with D uncertain. Germline V CDR1 and CDR2: MDHEN, SYDVKM. Deletions cut 4 bases from V and 4 bases from J, with 8 bases between. The CDR3 is made up of 12 amino acids.

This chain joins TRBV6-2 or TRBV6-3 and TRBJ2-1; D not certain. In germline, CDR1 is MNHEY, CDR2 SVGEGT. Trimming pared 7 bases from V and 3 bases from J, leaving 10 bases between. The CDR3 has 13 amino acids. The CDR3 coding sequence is TGTGCCAGCACCCAAATGGGCTACAATGAGCAGTTCTTC. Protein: CASTQMGYNEQFF.

DNA of the CDR3: TGTGCCAGCAGCTTACAACGGGGGGGACCCACCGGGGAGCTGTTTTTT. Its protein is CASSLQRGGPTGELFF. This chain uses TRBV7-2 with TRBJ2-2; 8 bases agree with TRBD2. CDR3 length: 16 residues. The V gene's germline CDR1 is SGHTA and CDR2 FQGNSA. V trimming: 2 bases; J trimming: 4 bases; junction bases outside the gene matches: 6.

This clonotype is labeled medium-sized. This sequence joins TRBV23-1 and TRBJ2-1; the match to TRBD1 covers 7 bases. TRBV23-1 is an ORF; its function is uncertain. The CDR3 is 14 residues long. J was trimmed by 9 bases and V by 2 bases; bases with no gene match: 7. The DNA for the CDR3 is TGCGCCAGCAGTCAAGGGCTCAGGGACAGTGAGCAGTTCTTC. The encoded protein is CASSQGLRDSEQFF.

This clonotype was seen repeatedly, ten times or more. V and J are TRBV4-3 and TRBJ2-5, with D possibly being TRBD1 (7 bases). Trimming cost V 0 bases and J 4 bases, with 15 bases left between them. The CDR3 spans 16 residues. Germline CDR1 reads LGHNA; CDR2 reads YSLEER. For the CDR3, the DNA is TGCGCCAGCAGCCAAGACGGCCGGCAGGGGGGAGAGACCCAGTACTTC. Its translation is CASSQDGRQGGETQYF.